A selection of T cell receptor beta chains follows, all from one sample in a study of T cells in Graves' hyperthyroidism and ophthalmopathy. MiXCR, run by TCRdb on the multiplex PCR reads, gives a single entry per CDR3 protein. This table has fewer than 700,000 distinct CDR3 sequences, approximately 17% appearing once. Sample: blood. All receptors derive from a woman aged 18-29 years with Graves' ophthalmopathy. Each CDR3 is given with its conserved first and last residue. A D gene is named only where the DNA matches it firmly. Size tells how often a clone was seen (once, few, many) or the class of an expanded clone, and some rows leave it out.

>NA|TRBJ1-6|NA|TRBV12-3/TRBV12-4
CASSLTGIGSPLHF
TGTGCCAGCAGTTTGACAGGAATAGGCTCACCCCTCCACTTT
>TRBD1|TRBJ2-7|few|TRBV4-1
CASSQRQGVNEQYF
TGCGCCAGCAGCCAACGACAGGGAGTAAACGAGCAGTACTTC
>NA|TRBJ2-5|many|TRBV11-2
CASSMGLQETQYF
TGTGCCAGCAGCATGGGTCTGCAAGAGACCCAGTACTTC
>TRBD1|TRBJ1-5|NA|TRBV13
CASSGGQGLGDSNQPQHF
TGTGCCAGCAGCGGCGGACAGGGGTTGGGGGATAGCAATCAGCCCCAGCATTTT
>NA|TRBJ1-1|many|TRBV3-1
CASRGDTEAFF
TGTGCCAGCCGGGGGGATACTGAAGCTTTCTTT
>NA|TRBJ2-5|few|TRBV5-8
CASSLGGFIETQYF
TGTGCCAGCAGCTTGGGAGGGTTTATAGAGACCCAGTACTTC
>NA|TRBJ2-7|NA|TRBV14
CASSQEKGDSIPYEQYF
TGTGCCAGCAGCCAAGAGAAAGGGGACTCCATCCCCTACGAGCAGTACTTC
>TRBD1|TRBJ1-1|many|TRBV28
CASTPDRYQFDLNTEAFF
TGTGCCAGCACTCCGGACAGGTACCAATTCGACTTGAACACTGAAGCTTTCTTT
>NA|TRBJ1-1|few|TRBV20-1
CSARDTGRAGTEAFF
TGCAGTGCTAGAGATACGGGCAGGGCGGGCACTGAAGCTTTCTTT
>NA|TRBJ1-2|many|TRBV12-3/TRBV12-4
CASSFGRLGGYTF
TGTGCCAGCAGTTTCGGCCGACTCGGGGGCTACACCTTC
>TRBD1|TRBJ1-4|few|TRBV5-1
CASSWGQGASNEKLFF
TGCGCCAGCAGCTGGGGGCAGGGGGCCTCAAATGAAAAACTGTTTTTT
>TRBD1|TRBJ1-2|many|TRBV9
CASSSDRGEDYGYTF
TGTGCCAGCAGCTCGGACAGGGGCGAGGACTATGGCTACACCTTC
>NA|TRBJ2-7|few|TRBV7-9
CASSLWTVAYEQYF
TGTGCCAGCAGCTTGTGGACGGTTGCCTACGAGCAGTACTTC
>NA|TRBJ1-4|few|TRBV7-9
CASSLQPNEKLFF
TGTGCCAGCAGCTTACAGCCTAATGAAAAACTGTTTTTT
>NA|TRBJ1-2|few|TRBV20-1
CSAHLRTYGYTF
TGCAGTGCTCACCTCAGAACATATGGCTACACCTTC
>NA|TRBJ2-1|NA|TRBV28
CASSFYICSARPKTPAAYNEQFF
NA
>TRBD1|TRBJ1-4|NA|TRBV19
CASQDAGTGEKLFF
TGTGCCAGCCAGGATGCCGGGACAGGTGAAAAACTGTTTTTT
>TRBD1|TRBJ2-5|NA|TRBV9
CASSIGTGGGQETQYF
TGTGCCAGCAGCATTGGGACAGGGGGGGGTCAAGAGACCCAGTACTTC
>TRBD2|TRBJ2-1|NA|TRBV10-3
CAISHTGTSGDNEQFF
TGTGCCATCAGTCACACCGGGACTAGCGGGGACAATGAGCAGTTCTTC
>TRBD2|TRBJ2-3|many|TRBV12-3/TRBV12-4
CASSHQRGRMTDTQYF
TGTGCCAGCAGCCACCAGCGGGGAAGGATGACAGATACGCAGTATTTT
>NA|TRBJ1-1|many|TRBV5-1
CASSLTTGGGNTEAFF
TGCGCCAGCAGCTTGACAACGGGCGGAGGGAACACTGAAGCTTTCTTT
>TRBD1|TRBJ2-1|NA|TRBV6-5
CASSLTGDNGQFF
TGTGCCAGCAGTTTGACAGGGGATAACGGGCAGTTCTTC
>TRBD2|TRBJ2-1|NA|TRBV6-2/TRBV6-3
CASSYGTSGSDEQLF
TGTGCCAGCAGTTACGGAACTAGCGGGAGCGATGAGCAGCTCTTC
>TRBD2|TRBJ2-7|NA|TRBV25-1
CASSLTAGTSVYEQYF
TGTGCCAGCAGTTTAACAGCCGGGACTAGCGTTTACGAGCAGTACTTC
>TRBD1|TRBJ1-5|many|TRBV6-2/TRBV6-3
CASSYEGAYQPQHF
TGTGCCAGCAGTTACGAGGGGGCGTATCAGCCCCAGCATTTT
>NA|TRBJ2-1|few|TRBV6-1
CASSQRGANEQFF
TGTGCCAGCAGCCAAAGGGGGGCGAATGAGCAGTTCTTC
>NA|TRBJ2-3|NA|TRBV7-6
CASSSLDTQYF
TGTGCCAGCAGCTCGCTCGATACGCAGTATTTT
>NA|TRBJ1-5|NA|TRBV6-5
CASSYSNEDLEPQHF
TGTGCCAGCAGTTACTCGAACGAAGACCTTGAGCCCCAGCATTTT
>NA|TRBJ2-3|many|TRBV28
CASSFDPYQRVNTDTQYF
TGTGCCAGCAGTTTTGACCCCTATCAGCGGGTCAACACAGATACGCAGTATTTT
>NA|TRBJ1-2|many|TRBV7-8
CASSLAARNYGYTF
TGTGCCAGCAGCTTAGCTGCTCGAAACTATGGCTACACCTTC
>NA|TRBJ1-2|many|TRBV11-2
CASSPPRGLYGYTF
TGTGCCAGCAGCCCCCCCCGGGGGCTCTATGGCTACACCTTC
>NA|TRBJ1-1|few|TRBV19
CASRERGNTEAFF
TGTGCCAGTAGGGAAAGGGGGAACACTGAAGCTTTCTTT
>NA|TRBJ1-3|NA|TRBV30
CAWTPFSSGNTIYF
TGTGCCTGGACGCCGTTTTCCTCTGGAAACACCATATATTTT
>TRBD1|TRBJ1-1|few|TRBV4-1
CASSQDPGDRGMNTEAFF
TGTGCCAGCAGCCAAGATCCAGGCGACAGGGGGATGAACACTGAAGCTTTCTTT